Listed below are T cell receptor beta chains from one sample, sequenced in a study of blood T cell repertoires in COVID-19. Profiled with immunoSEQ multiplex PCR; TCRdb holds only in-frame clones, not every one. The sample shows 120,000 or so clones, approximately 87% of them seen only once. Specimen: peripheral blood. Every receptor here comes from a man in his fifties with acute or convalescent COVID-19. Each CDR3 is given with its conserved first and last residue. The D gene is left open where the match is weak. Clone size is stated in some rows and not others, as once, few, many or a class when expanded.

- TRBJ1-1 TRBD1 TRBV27 TGTGCCAGCAGTTTGCTACCCGGACAGGCCCTGAACACTGAAGCTTTCTTT CASSLLPGQALNTEAFF
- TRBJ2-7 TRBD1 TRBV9 TGTGCCAGCAGCGCCGGGACAGGGCCATACGAGCAGTACTTC CASSAGTGPYEQYF
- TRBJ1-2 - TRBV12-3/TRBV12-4 TGTGCCAGCAGTTTAGTTCTCTCCGGCTACACCTTC CASSLVLSGYTF
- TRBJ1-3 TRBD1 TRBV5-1 TGCGCCAGCGGGACAGGAGGGAATGGAAACACCATATATTTT CASGTGGNGNTIYF
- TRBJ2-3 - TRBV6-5 TGTGCCAGCAGTTACTCGTTACAGGGCTATGCAGATACGCAGTATTTT CASSYSLQGYADTQYF
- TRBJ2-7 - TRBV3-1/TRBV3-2 TGTGCCAGCAGCCAAAACCAGGCCCTTTCCTACGAGCAGTACTTC CASSQNQALSYEQYF
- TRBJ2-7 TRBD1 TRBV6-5 TGTGCCAGCAGACCCGACAGGGCGTCCTACGAGCAGTACTTC CASRPDRASYEQYF
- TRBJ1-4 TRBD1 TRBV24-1 TGTGCCACCAGTGATTCCAGACAGGGGGAAAAACTGTTTTTT CATSDSRQGEKLFF
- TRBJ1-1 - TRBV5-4 TGTGCCAGCAGCCAAACAGGATTGGAGACTGAAGCTTTCTTT CASSQTGLETEAFF
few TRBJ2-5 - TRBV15 TGTGCCACCAGCAGAGATCTGGGGCCACGAGAGACCCAGTACTTC CATSRDLGPRETQYF
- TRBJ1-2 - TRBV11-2 TGTGCCAGCAGCTTAGCAGGGGCCTATGGCTACACCTTC CASSLAGAYGYTF
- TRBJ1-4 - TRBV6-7 TGTGCCAGCAGTTACTTTGCCAGGGGCGACATAAAGGACCCCACTGAAAAACTGTTTTTT CASSYFARGDIKDPTEKLFF
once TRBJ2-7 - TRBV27 TGTGCCAGCAGCCAGGGTATATTCTACGAGCAGTACTTC CASSQGIFYEQYF
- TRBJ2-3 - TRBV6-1 TGTGCCAGCAGTGGATTGGGACTTACTAGCACAGATACGCAGTATTTT CASSGLGLTSTDTQYF
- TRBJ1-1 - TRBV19 TGTGCCAGTAGTGGCCTGGACACTGAAGCTTTCTTT CASSGLDTEAFF
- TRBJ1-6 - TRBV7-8 TGTGCCAGCAGCCCACAGGGAGTGGGGAATTCACCCCTCCACTTT CASSPQGVGNSPLHF
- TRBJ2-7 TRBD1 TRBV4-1 TGCGCCAGCAGCCCTCGACCGGGACAGGGGGCTTTGGACGAGCAGTACTTC CASSPRPGQGALDEQYF
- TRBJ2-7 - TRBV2 TGTGCCAGCAGTAGTCAGGGGGGCGAGCAGTACTTC CASSSQGGEQYF
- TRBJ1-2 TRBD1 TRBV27 TGTGCCAGCAGTTTATCCGCGGGACAGGGTGCTTATGGCTACACCTTC CASSLSAGQGAYGYTF
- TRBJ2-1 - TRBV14 TGTGCCAGCAGCCACGACAGGACAACTGAGCAGTTCTTC CASSHDRTTEQFF
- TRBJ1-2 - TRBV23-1 TGCGCCAGCAGTCTGGGGTGGGGCGACTATGGCTACACCTTC CASSLGWGDYGYTF
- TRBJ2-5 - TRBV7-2 TGTGCCAGCAGCAATGACAGGACGACCCAGTACTTC CASSNDRTTQYF
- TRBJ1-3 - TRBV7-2 TGTGCCAGCAGCTTACTAGCAGGGGTAGCGGGAAACACCATATATTTT CASSLLAGVAGNTIYF
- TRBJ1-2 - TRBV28 TGTGCCAGCAGTATAGCAACAGGGCCCTATGGCTACACCTTC CASSIATGPYGYTF
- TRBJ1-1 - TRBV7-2 TGTGCCAGCAGCTTAGTTGCAGGTTTGAACACTGAAGCTTTCTTT CASSLVAGLNTEAFF
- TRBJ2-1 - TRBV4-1 TGCGCCAGCAGTCTTTGGGTGGCGGCGGGCAATGAGCAGTTCTTC CASSLWVAAGNEQFF